These 22 T cell receptor beta chains were sequenced from one sample in a study of T cells in women clearing cervical HPV infection. TCRdb's copy holds only in-frame clones and misses some; the assay was immunoSEQ multiplex PCR. The record lists 36,000 or so clones, of which the ten most abundant hold about 1.5%. The specimen sequenced was blood buffy coat. These receptors all stem from a woman between 18 and 70 years old with a cervical HPV16 infection that either progressed to CIN3+ or cleared (not recorded which).

As concerns this clone: The read ends 3 residues before the CDR3 terminus; that terminus is restored from the germline J gene. J is TRBJ2-5 and V is TRBV11-1; 10 positions agree with TRBD1. Germline CDR1 reads SGHAT; CDR2 reads FQDESV (reference sequence). The CDR3 spans 14 residues. Trimming at V came to 3 bases and at J to 5 bases, leaving 3 bases not matched to a gene. The DNA read from the CDR3 is TGTGCCAGCAGCTTCGGGACAGGGGTGGAGACC. As protein: CASSFGTGVET. The full CDR3 is CASSFGTGVETQYF. The entire variable domain, with the rest obtained from reference TRBV11-1 and TRBJ2-5, is as follows: EAEVAQSPRYKITEKSQAVAFWCDPISGHATLYWYRQILGQGPELLVQFQDESVVDDSQLPKDRFSAERLKGVDSTLKIQPAELGDSAMYLCASSFGTGVETQYFGPGTRLLVL.

Comment on this clone: From the germline J gene comes the end of the CDR3, since the read stops 3 residues before it. The V and J genes are TRBV18 and TRBJ1-4; TRBD1 aligns across 11 bases. CDR1 is KGHSH and CDR2 is LQKENI in the germline V gene. The CDR3 extends over 16 amino acids. The CDR3: CASSTGTGGSNSPLFF. The sequenced CDR3 bases are TGTGCCAGCTCTACGGGGACAGGGGGATCTAATTCACCA.

A word on this clone: The read is 3 residues too short to cover the CDR3 end, so that end is filled in from the germline J gene. V gene TRBV11-2 combines with J gene TRBJ2-5; 10 bases match TRBD2. Germline CDR1 reads SGHAT; CDR2 reads FQNNGV. CDR3 size: 15 residues. CDR3 sequence: CASSWASGGTDTQYF. Partial CDR3 DNA: TGTGCCAGCAGCTGGGCTAGCGGGGGAACAGATACC. Looking up the rest from reference TRBV11-2 and TRBJ2-5 gives the full variable domain: EAGVAQSPRYKIIEKRQSVAFWCNPISGHATLYWYQQILGQGPKLLIQFQNNGVVDDSQLPKDRFSAERLKGVDSTLKIQPAKLEDSAVYLCASSWASGGTDTQYFGPGTRLLVL.

With respect to this clone: The read is 3 residues too short to cover the CDR3 end, so that end is filled in from the germline J gene. The chain combines TRBV5-1 with TRBJ1-2; possible D gene TRBD1, 6 bases. The germline CDR1 and CDR2 sequences are SGHRS and YFSETQ. The CDR3 consists of 15 residues. Trimming left V 0 bases short and J 4 bases short, with 13 bases between. The covered CDR3 bases are TGCGCCAGCAGCTTGGAGAGTAGAGGGGGCTATGGC. This codes for CASSLESRGGYG. The CDR3 in its entirety is CASSLESRGGYGYTF.

On this clone itself: The read comes to an end 3 residues before the CDR3 does, leaving the germline J gene to fill in the end. The rearrangement joins TRBV19 to TRBJ1-2; 8 bases are a match to TRBD1. CDR1 is LNHDA, CDR2 SQIVND, per germline (reference sequence). The CDR3 covers 15 residues. The CDR3 DNA, read in part, is TGTGCCAGTAGTCTGGACAGGGAAGGCTTGGGCGAC. Translation gives CASSLDREGLGD. The whole CDR3 region reads CASSLDREGLGDYTF.

As to this clone: The missing CDR3 end, 3 residues past where the read stops, is filled in from the germline J gene. The chain recombines TRBV23-1 with TRBJ1-5; 7 bases are a match to TRBD1. TRBV23-1 is annotated as an ORF whose role is uncertain. V dropped 4 bases and J dropped 0; count of bases not matched to a gene: 6. CDR3 size: 16 residues. Partial CDR3 DNA: TGCGCCAGCAGTCGTCACAGGGGAGATAGCAATCAGCCC. Its protein product is CASSRHRGDSNQP. The whole CDR3 is CASSRHRGDSNQPQHF.

Worth noting for this clone: The junction differs from germline at one of its ends, possibly a read error. The CDR3 extends 3 residues past the end of the read, so its final part is completed from the germline J gene. Other DNA sequences of this sample code for an identical CDR3. The chain uses TRBV13 and TRBJ1-3, with no clear D. CDR1 is PRHDT and CDR2 is FYEKMQ in the germline V gene (reference sequence). The CDR3 loop spans 20 amino acids. CDR3 bases read: TGTGCCAGCAGCATCGTTTCTCACCGAGAACCACAGAGCTCTGGAAACACT. As protein: CASSIVSHREPQSSGNT. The CDR3 as a whole reads CASSIVSHREPQSSGNTIYF.

The CDR3 bases that were read are TGCAGTGCTAGACTCTTGGGAGGGGGTTGGGCCAAAAACATT. Its protein is CSARLLGGGWAKNI. Given in full, the CDR3 is CSARLLGGGWAKNIQYF. The chain is built from TRBV20-1 and TRBJ2-4; D might be TRBD2 (7 bases). The observed sequence ends 3 residues before the CDR3 terminus, with the missing tail filled in from the germline J gene. Trimming cost V 2 bases and J 1 base, with 18 bases left between them. This CDR3 comprises 17 residues. CDR1 is DFQATT and CDR2 is SNEGSKA in the germline V gene (reference sequence).

To note about this clone: The read ends 3 residues early relative to the CDR3; the germline J gene fills the gap. This chain joins TRBV7-6 and TRBJ1-2; weak D call: TRBD1 (5 bases). The CDR3 runs 16 residues. In germline, CDR1 is SGHVS, CDR2 FNYEAQ. The covered CDR3 bases are TGTGCCAGCAGCACGACTAGCGGGGGGTTGTCAGATACC. Protein sequence: CASSTTSGGLSDT. In full, the CDR3 is CASSTTSGGLSDTYTF.

Remarks on this clone: The CDR3 end falls 3 residues outside the read, so it is completed with the germline J gene. The chain joins TRBV18 to TRBJ1-2, with D maybe TRBD1 (6 bases). The CDR3 runs 14 residues. Germline assignment: CDR1 KGHSH and CDR2 LQKENI. The DNA read from the CDR3 is TGTGCCAGCTCCCCTAACACAGGGTTTGATGAC. This encodes CASSPNTGFDD. In full, the CDR3 is CASSPNTGFDDYTF.

A note on this clone: The read stops 3 residues short of the end of the CDR3; the missing end is completed from the germline J gene. This sequence joins TRBV18 and TRBJ1-4; D is unclear. This CDR3 spans 17 amino acids. Per germline, CDR1 KGHSH and CDR2 LQKENI. Partial CDR3 DNA: TGTGCCAGCTCACGAGAGGGCCCAAGCTCCTATAATTCACCA. Its translation: CASSREGPSSYNSP. Given in full, the CDR3 is CASSREGPSSYNSPLFF. Full variable domain (outside the CDR3, taken from reference TRBV18 and TRBJ1-4): NAGVMQNPRHLVRRRGQEARLRCSPMKGHSHVYWYRQLPEEGLKFMVYLQKENIIDESGMPKERFSAEFPKEGPSILRIQQVVRGDSAAYFCASSREGPSSYNSPLFFGSGTQLSVL.

A word on this clone: The read ends 3 residues before the CDR3 terminus; that terminus is restored from the germline J gene. V and J are TRBV7-2 and TRBJ1-4, with TRBD1 matching 7 bases. The V gene's germline CDR1 is SGHTA and CDR2 FQGNSA. CDR3 length: 14 residues. The DNA read from the CDR3 is TGTGCCAGCAGCCTCCCGGGACAGAGATCACCA. Its protein is CASSLPGQRSP. The CDR3 in its entirety is CASSLPGQRSPLFF. Filled out from reference TRBV7-2 and TRBJ1-4, the complete variable domain reads GAGVSQSPSNKVTEKGKDVELRCDPISGHTALYWYRQSLGQGLEFLIYFQGNSAPDKSGLPSDRFSAERTGGSVSTLTIQRTQQEDSAVYLCASSLPGQRSPLFFGSGTQLSVL.

Turning to this clone: The sequenced fragment ends 3 residues before the CDR3 boundary, so the rest is inferred from the germline J gene. The rearrangement joins TRBV13 to TRBJ1-4; 7 bases line up with TRBD1. After removal of 4 bases from V and 8 bases from J, the junction contained 13 bases not matched to a gene. Germline V gene sequence: CDR1 PRHDT, CDR2 FYEKMQ (reference sequence). CDR3 size: 16 residues. The part of the CDR3 DNA that was read is TGTGCCAGCAGCTCCGGGGAGGGGGCAGTCGGGGAAAAA. Encoded protein: CASSSGEGAVGEK. The full CDR3 reads CASSSGEGAVGEKLFF.

A remark on this clone: Coverage ceases 3 residues before the CDR3 finishes, and the germline J gene fills in the end. The chain employs TRBV4-1 and TRBJ2-5, with TRBD2 identical over 8 bases. With V trimmed by 0 bases and J by 4 bases, 4 bases remained unmatched. The CDR3 sequence is 15 residues long. Germline V gene data show CDR1 as MGHRA and CDR2 as YSYEKL. The chain's CDR3 is CASSQDRSGRETQYF. The CDR3 DNA, read in part, is TGCGCCAGCAGCCAAGATAGAAGCGGGAGAGAGACC.

For this clone: The CDR3 end falls 3 residues outside the read, so it is completed with the germline J gene. The rearrangement uses TRBV5-1 and TRBJ2-3; no clear D. CDR3 length: 15 amino acids. Trimming left V 4 bases short and J 0 bases short, with 12 bases between. Germline V CDR1 and CDR2: SGHRS, YFSETQ. The CDR3 bases that were read are TGCGCCAGCAGCGTGGGCACTACTAGCACAGATACG. Its protein is CASSVGTTSTDT. The entire CDR3 protein reads CASSVGTTSTDTQYF.

Comment on this clone: The read ends 3 residues shy of where the CDR3 ends; the end is completed using the germline J gene. The chain uses TRBV24-1 and TRBJ2-3; 9 bases agree with TRBD1. CDR3 length: 14 residues. CDR1 and CDR2 (germline): KGHDR, SFDVKD. Unmatched junction bases numbered 4, after V lost 3 bases and J lost 7 bases. Incomplete CDR3 DNA: TGTGCCACCAGTGATCCGGACAGGGGATATACG. Translated, it gives CATSDPDRGYT. The full CDR3 protein is CATSDPDRGYTQYF.

Comment on this clone: The read ends 3 residues before the CDR3 terminus; that terminus is restored from the germline J gene. V and J are TRBV2 and TRBJ2-7; D perhaps matches TRBD2 (6 bases). In germline, CDR1 is SNHLY, CDR2 FYNNEI. V was pared by 8 bases and J by 3 bases, with 17 bases between. The CDR3 sequence is 14 residues long. The CDR3 DNA, read in part, is TGTGCCAGCTGCCAGGAGGGGTTTAACTACGAG. It yields the protein CASCQEGFNYE. In full, the CDR3 is CASCQEGFNYEQYF.

Worth noting for this clone: The CDR3 extends 3 residues past the end of the read, so its final part is completed from the germline J gene. The chain combines TRBV19 with TRBJ1-5; a possible D gene is TRBD1 (6 bases). This CDR3 spans 14 amino acids. Germline lookup yields CDR1 LNHDA and CDR2 SQIVND (reference sequence). Trimming removed 4 bases at V and 4 bases at J, with 11 bases between. The part of the CDR3 DNA that was read is TGTGCCAGTAGTAGACAACAGGGTAATCAGCCC. It is translated as CASSRQQGNQP. From start to end, the CDR3 is CASSRQQGNQPQHF.

Details on this clone: The observed sequence ends 3 residues before the CDR3 terminus, with the missing tail filled in from the germline J gene. Other nucleotide sequences from this sample produce the same CDR3. The V call is TRBV19, the J call TRBJ2-7; D is possibly TRBD1 (6 bases). Germline V lookup: CDR1 LNHDA, CDR2 SQIVND (reference sequence). This CDR3 comprises 16 residues. Trimming left V 4 bases short and J 2 bases short, with 18 bases between. Partial CDR3 DNA: TGTGCCAGTAGTAGGGGACAAGTAAACCAAGCCTACGAG. Amino acid sequence: CASSRGQVNQAYE. The whole CDR3 protein reads CASSRGQVNQAYEQYF.

As concerns this clone: The read comes to an end 3 residues before the CDR3 does, leaving the germline J gene to fill in the end. The rearrangement joins TRBV11-3 to TRBJ2-5; 10 bases agree with TRBD1. Per germline, CDR1 SGHNT and CDR2 YENEEA. CDR3 size: 15 residues. V trimming: 5 bases; J trimming: 5 bases; junction bases outside the gene matches: 8. CDR3 loop: CASSPGTGVLETQYF. The covered CDR3 bases are TGTGCCAGCAGCCCTGGGACAGGGGTTTTGGAGACC.

A note on this clone: The read terminates 3 residues ahead of where the CDR3 ends, so the germline J gene completes it. This sequence joins TRBV20-1 and TRBJ1-1; TRBD1 matches 9 bases. J lost 0 bases, V lost 2 bases, and 4 bases had no gene match. Germline V gene sequence: CDR1 DFQATT, CDR2 SNEGSKA (reference sequence). The CDR3 has 15 amino acids. The sequenced part of the CDR3 DNA is TGCAGTGCTAGATCAGGACAGGGGATGAACACTGAA. It encodes CSARSGQGMNTE. The CDR3 in its entirety is CSARSGQGMNTEAFF.

As regards this clone: The read is 3 residues too short to cover the CDR3 end, so that end is filled in from the germline J gene. The V and J genes are TRBV6-2 or TRBV6-3 and TRBJ2-7, with TRBD1 as a possible D gene (5 bases). This CDR3 has 13 amino acids. Per germline, CDR1 MNHEY and CDR2 SVGEGT. V lost 2 bases to trimming and J lost 4 bases, with 9 bases between them. The sequenced CDR3 bases are TGTGCCAGCAGTTACGACAGTCGATACGAG. As protein: CASSYDSRYE. In full, the CDR3 reads CASSYDSRYEQYF.